These T cell receptor beta chains were read from a single sample in a study of radiation and T cells in renal cell carcinoma. The method was immunoSEQ multiplex PCR; TCRdb's version includes in-frame clones alone and lacks a portion of them. The table has roughly 150,000 clones, around 90% seen once. The sequencing used blood, collected from a patient whose treatment included radiotherapy and nephrectomy. All receptors come from a woman aged 50 to 60 with renal cell carcinoma. CDR3s include the opening cysteine and the closing phenylalanine or tryptophan. D genes are given only for firm matches. For some rows the clone size is stated as once, few or many, or as a class when expanded; others skip it.

. | TRBJ2-5 | few | TRBV7-9 | CASSLGRAGMRETQYF | TGTGCCAGCAGCTTAGGTAGGGCTGGGATGCGAGAGACCCAGTACTTC
. | TRBJ1-4 | . | TRBV27 | CASKGGGTTNEKLFF | TGTGCCAGCAAGGGGGGAGGAACAACTAATGAAAAACTGTTTTTT
TRBD2 | TRBJ2-3 | . | TRBV30 | CAWSVGLASDTQYF | TGTGCCTGGAGTGTAGGACTAGCGTCAGATACGCAGTATTTT
. | TRBJ2-7 | . | TRBV29-1 | CSVTTVYEQYF | TGCAGCGTTACGACAGTCTACGAGCAGTACTTC
. | TRBJ1-2 | . | TRBV19 | CASSIDGAGGYTF | TGTGCCAGTAGTATCGATGGGGCGGGCGGCTACACCTTC
. | TRBJ2-7 | once | TRBV6-5 | CASSYAQGQEYEQYF | TGTGCCAGCAGTTACGCCCAGGGACAAGAATACGAGCAGTACTTC
. | TRBJ1-3 | once | TRBV6-6 | CASSSGPASGNTIYF | TGTGCCAGCAGTTCCGGACCGGCCTCTGGAAACACCATATATTTT
. | TRBJ2-2 | once | TRBV9 | CASSVEDGRGVTGELFF | TGTGCCAGCAGCGTTGAGGACGGGCGAGGGGTCACCGGGGAGCTGTTTTTT
TRBD2 | TRBJ2-3 | . | TRBV5-4 | CASSYRMRGGSGDTQYF | TGTGCCAGCAGCTACCGCATGCGGGGGGGTAGCGGAGATACGCAGTATTTT
TRBD1 | TRBJ1-1 | . | TRBV19 | CASSVDRGKTEAFF | TGTGCCAGTAGTGTGGACAGGGGGAAGACTGAAGCTTTCTTT
. | TRBJ1-6 | . | TRBV7-2 | CASSLYASSNSPLHF | TGTGCCAGCAGCTTGTATGCCAGTTCCAATTCACCCCTCCACTTT
TRBD2 | TRBJ2-2 | . | TRBV12-5 | CASGLSLAVGELFF | TGTGCTAGTGGTTTGTCCCTAGCGGTCGGGGAGCTGTTTTTT
TRBD1 | TRBJ1-2 | . | TRBV28 | CASTEGQGISYGYTF | TGTGCCAGCACCGAGGGACAGGGGATTTCCTATGGCTACACCTTC
. | TRBJ2-7 | . | TRBV6-1 | CASSPLRGVNEQYF | TGTGCCAGCAGCCCCCTTAGGGGGGTAAACGAGCAGTACTTC
. | TRBJ1-2 | once | TRBV5-6 | CASSLIGGGYTF | TGTGCCAGCAGCTTGATAGGGGGTGGCTACACCTTC
TRBD1 | TRBJ1-2 | . | TRBV11-2 | CASRSIGDRDHGYTF | TGTGCCAGCAGATCAATCGGGGACAGGGATCATGGCTACACCTTC
. | TRBJ2-7 | . | TRBV7-9 | CASSLVAGEQYF | TGTGCCAGCAGCTTAGTTGCTGGCGAGCAGTACTTC
TRBD2 | TRBJ2-3 | . | TRBV7-9 | CASSFGGGSTDTQYF | TGTGCCAGCAGCTTCGGCGGGGGAAGCACAGATACGCAGTATTTT
. | TRBJ2-7 | . | TRBV4-2 | CASSQPGASVYEQYF | TGTGCCAGCAGCCAGCCCGGGGCTAGCGTGTACGAGCAGTACTTC
. | TRBJ1-5 | . | TRBV6-1 | CASSRDASNQPQHF | TGTGCCAGCAGTCGGGACGCGAGCAATCAGCCCCAGCATTTT
. | TRBJ1-6 | . | TRBV21-1 | CASSPRDSLTPLHF | TGTGCCAGCAGCCCCCGGGACTCATTGACACCCCTCCACTTT
. | TRBJ1-3 | once | TRBV11-2 | CASSQIRSTGSGNTIYF | TGTGCCAGCAGCCAGATAAGGTCGACTGGCTCTGGAAACACCATATATTTT
. | TRBJ2-6 | . | TRBV25-1 | CASILSGANVLTF | TGTGCCAGCATCCTCTCTGGGGCCAACGTCCTGACTTTC
. | TRBJ2-1 | . | TRBV6-1 | CASSELSWEGDEQFF | TGTGCCAGCAGTGAATTGTCCTGGGAGGGGGATGAGCAGTTCTTC
. | TRBJ1-2 | . | TRBV10-3 | CAISDFGGDLYGYTF | TGTGCCATCAGTGATTTTGGGGGCGACCTCTATGGCTACACCTTC
. | TRBJ2-2 | . | TRBV27 | CASSLEGPSLVTGELFF | TGTGCCAGCAGTTTAGAGGGTCCGAGCCTCGTCACCGGGGAGCTGTTTTTT
. | TRBJ1-6 | . | TRBV11-3 | CASMGRLEWGMDSPLHF | TGTGCCAGCATGGGGCGCCTCGAATGGGGGATGGATTCACCCCTCCACTTT
. | TRBJ1-2 | once | TRBV6-5 | CASSLDSNYGYTF | TGTGCCAGCAGTTTGGACAGCAACTATGGCTACACCTTC
. | TRBJ2-5 | . | TRBV6-5 | CASSPYYSQETQYF | TGTGCCAGCAGCCCATATTACAGCCAAGAGACCCAGTACTTC
. | TRBJ1-2 | . | TRBV5-4 | CASSLWSLDYGYTF | TGTGCCAGCAGCTTGTGGTCCCTAGACTATGGCTACACCTTC
TRBD1 | TRBJ1-1 | . | TRBV5-1 | CASSLPGQGTLAFF | TGCGCCAGCAGCTTACCTGGACAGGGAACCTTAGCTTTCTTT
. | TRBJ2-7 | once | TRBV5-5 | CASSFLVAEFYEQYF | TGTGCCAGCAGCTTTCTAGTAGCGGAATTCTACGAGCAGTACTTC
. | TRBJ1-6 | . | TRBV9 | CASSPQSYNSPLHF | TGTGCCAGCAGCCCACAAAGTTATAATTCACCCCTCCACTTT
. | TRBJ1-5 | . | TRBV5-5 | CASRLDSGSNQPQHF | TGTGCCAGCAGATTGGACAGCGGTAGCAATCAGCCCCAGCATTTT
. | TRBJ1-5 | . | TRBV4-1 | CASSQGVGASNQPQHF | TGCGCCAGCAGCCAGGGCGTGGGGGCTAGCAATCAGCCCCAGCATTTT
. | TRBJ1-6 | . | TRBV6-5 | CASTPGVAAGATLHF | TGTGCCAGCACTCCCGGTGTGGCAGCGGGAGCCACCCTCCACTTT
. | TRBJ1-2 | . | TRBV5-5 | CASSLARAGQNGGYTF | TGTGCCAGCAGCTTGGCCAGGGCGGGGCAAAATGGTGGCTACACCTTC
TRBD1 | TRBJ2-1 | . | TRBV2 | CASRHTGVTYNEQFF | TGTGCCAGCAGGCACACAGGGGTTACCTACAATGAGCAGTTCTTC
TRBD1 | TRBJ2-3 | . | TRBV6-1 | CASSESMGQGTDTQYF | TGTGCCAGCAGTGAAAGTATGGGACAGGGCACAGATACGCAGTATTTT
. | TRBJ1-2 | . | TRBV7-2 | CASSRTPGQPYTF | TGTGCCAGCAGCCGGACCCCAGGACAGCCCTACACCTTC
. | TRBJ2-3 | . | TRBV6-6 | CASTHGGGHLDTQYF | TGTGCCAGCACCCACGGTGGGGGCCACTTAGATACGCAGTATTTT
TRBD1 | TRBJ1-5 | . | TRBV28 | CASLGRTGGPLNF | TGTGCCAGCCTAGGTCGGACAGGTGGCCCCCTGAATTTT
. | TRBJ1-1 | once | TRBV11-2 | CASSSDLGTEAFF | TGTGCCAGCAGCTCGGACCTGGGGACTGAAGCTTTCTTT
TRBD1 | TRBJ1-2 | . | TRBV6-1 | CASSERTGEGYTF | TGTGCCAGCAGTGAAAGGACAGGAGAGGGCTACACCTTC
TRBD1 | TRBJ1-2 | . | TRBV19 | CASSEDRGDYGYTF | TGTGCCAGTAGTGAGGACAGGGGCGACTATGGCTACACCTTC
TRBD2 | TRBJ2-1 | . | TRBV9 | CASSPLTSGGYSRLYNEQFF | TGTGCCAGCAGCCCTCTTACTAGCGGGGGTTACTCCAGGCTTTACAATGAGCAGTTCTTC